This TCR beta chain derives from a study of OX40 agonist ivuxolimab in advanced cancers. For the study at large: Given to patients was ivuxolimab, an agonistic anti-OX40 (CD134) antibody.

General study findings and limits: On average, a greater number of expanded clones characterised CD8+ T cells relative to CD4+. Those patients achieving a partial response at 0.1-3.0 mg/kg showed among the lowest clonal expansion.

For this clone: Its antigen is not identified.

Peripheral blood came from all dose cohorts at three timepoints. This table comes from immunoSEQ multiplex PCR, and its TCRdb copy is limited to in-frame clones, with some not included. The sample lists approximately 60,000 clones, less than 90% seen once, with more than 25% in the top ten. The germline CDR1 and CDR2 sequences are SGDLS and YYNGEE. The CDR3 sequence is 14 residues long. The V end was cut by 0 bases, the J end by 5 bases, with 11 bases between. The rearrangement uses TRBV9 and TRBJ1-1; D unclear. The sample was CD4+ or CD8+ T cells sorted from blood, taken in a trial of the OX40 agonist ivuxolimab. This TCR derives from an adult with an advanced solid tumor such as melanoma, head and neck, liver or kidney cancer. The CDR3 DNA reads as TGTGCCAGCAGCGTAGGAGGGAGTGAGACTGAAGCTTTCTTT. Protein product: CASSVGGSETEAFF.